This T cell receptor (beta chain) was sequenced for a study of shared clonotypes between healthy human individuals. Study in general: Per donor, three plates held CD4 naive cells, three held CD4 memory, two held CD8 naive and one held CD8 memory.

Adults of Caucasian background living in Nashville, Tennessee made up all donors. Per sorted-subset replicate PCR, input was about 180 ng DNA, representing around 28,000 T cell genomes. In the original processing: Junction-only sequences without quality scores came from ImmunoSEQ, so filtering differed. Some clones are missing from TCRdb's copy, which holds only in-frame ones; the method was immunoSEQ multiplex PCR. That table supplies the V and J calls and clone size; D and trimming were determined from the DNA. Here the sample spans 2,500,000 or so clones, around 90% being singletons. Germline CDR1 and CDR2: MNHGY and SVAAGI. The CDR3 runs 15 residues. Trimming took 7 bases from V and 2 from J, leaving 18 bases between them.

V is TRBV6-9 and J is TRBJ2-7, with D perhaps TRBD1 or TRBD2 (5 bases each). Sequenced material: naive CD4+ T cells sorted from blood. Subset specified: CD45RA+ positively selected. This TCR was sampled from a man younger than 30 in good health. CDR3: CASTPTRDGPYEQYF. CDR3 in DNA: TGTGCCAGCACCCCGACCCGGGACGGGCCCTACGAGCAGTACTTC.